This T cell receptor beta chain is from a study of blood T cell repertoires in COVID-19. Authors' methods: Amplified reference gene primers provided the basis for estimating nucleated cell counts. Libraries were prepared by immunoSEQ multiplex PCR; TCRdb keeps only in-frame clonotypes and omits some of them. The D gene and trimming were derived from the DNA, and the V and J assignments and clone size from that table. The top ten clones hold around 7% of a sample with 150,000 or so clones, 87% of them seen once. The CDR3 runs 12 residues. In germline, CDR1 is DFQATT, CDR2 SNEGSKA (reference sequence). Trimming took 4 bases from V and 8 from J, leaving 15 bases between them. By its share, this clone is medium-sized.

The TCR was taken from a woman aged 45-59 years who had recovered from COVID-19. Sequencing was done on a sample of PBMCs or T cells enriched from blood (not recorded which). The rearrangement joins TRBV20-1 to TRBJ2-7, with no clear D. The CDR3 nucleotides read TGCAGTGCTAATGAAGGTCCAGCGAAGCAGTACTTC. Translation: CSANEGPAKQYF.